The 11 T cell receptor beta chains given below trace back to one sample, sequenced in a study of blood T cell repertoires in COVID-19. Profiling relied on immunoSEQ multiplex PCR, and the TCRdb table lists in-frame clones only, not all of them. The table shows roughly 70,000 clones, with roughly 90% occurring only once. Sequenced sample: peripheral blood. These receptors all come from a man between 50 and 59 years old with acute or convalescent COVID-19.

The chain uses TRBV3-1 (or the pseudogene TRBV3-2) and TRBJ2-2; a weak D match, TRBD1 (6 bases). Germline CDR1 is LGHDT and CDR2 is YNNKEL (reference sequence). V lost 5 bases, J lost 5 bases, and 12 bases lay in between. The CDR3 contains 14 residues. This chain's CDR3 is CASSKEQGTGELFF. The CDR3 nucleotides are TGTGCCAGCAGCAAGGAACAGGGAACCGGGGAGCTGTTTTTT.

The chain carries TRBV29-1 and TRBJ2-1; 9 nucleotides align to TRBD1. CDR1 and CDR2 from the germline V gene are SQVTM and ANQGSEA. J gave up 4 bases and V 5 bases, and 9 bases lay outside the gene matches. The CDR3 is 15 residues long. CDR3 in DNA: TGCAGCGTTAGCCCTTTGGGACAGGGATACAATGAGCAGTTCTTC. Encoded protein: CSVSPLGQGYNEQFF.

The chain recombines TRBV6-1 with TRBJ2-7; no clear D gene. This CDR3 has 12 residues. Trimming cost V 3 bases and J 9 bases, with 12 bases left between them. CDR1 MNHNS and CDR2 SASEGT come from the germline V gene. The CDR3 region has the DNA TGTGCCAGCAGTGATCCCTCTACAGTGCAGTACGTC. Translating gives CASSDPSTVQYV.

This chain connects TRBV23-1 to TRBJ2-3, with D maybe TRBD1 (6 bases). TRBV23-1 is filed as an ORF, its function uncertain. This CDR3 is built from 15 residues. V lost 4 bases to trimming and J lost 4 bases, with 15 bases between them. The CDR3 DNA sequence: TGCGCCAGCAGTCGCTCAGGGGCTTTTGCAGATACGCAGTATTTT. It is translated as CASSRSGAFADTQYF.

This chain connects TRBV7-9 to TRBJ1-3; D is unclear. The germline V gene has CDR1 SEHNR and CDR2 FQNEAQ (reference sequence). V was cut by 1 base and J by 8 bases, with 15 bases left in between. This CDR3 comprises 15 residues. For the CDR3, the DNA is TGTGCCAGCAGCTTAGAAAGGTCGGGGATTTACACCATATATTTT. This codes for CASSLERSGIYTIYF.

The chain has TRBV6-6 and TRBJ2-7; D is ambiguous. V was shortened by 0 bases and J by 4 bases, with 10 bases between the two germline ends. CDR3 length: 14 amino acids. Germline CDR1 is MNHNY and CDR2 is SVGAGI (reference sequence). The CDR3 DNA follows: TGTGCCAGCAGTTACTCCGCCGGTTCGTACGAGCAGTACTTC. Residues: CASSYSAGSYEQYF.

The V call is TRBV6-5, the J call TRBJ2-1; tentatively, D is TRBD2 (6 bases). The CDR3 is 15 residues long. Trimming took off 7 bases at V and 5 bases at J, with 18 bases between the two ends. Per the germline V gene, CDR1 is MNHEY and CDR2 is SVGAGI. In DNA form, the CDR3 reads TGTGCCAGCATGGAGCGGGTGGCTTGGGACAATGAGCAGTTCTTC. Protein product: CASMERVAWDNEQFF.

The J gene is TRBJ1-2, the V gene TRBV6-6, with D possibly TRBD1 on 5 matching bases. This CDR3 contains 15 residues. The germline V and J ends were trimmed by 2 bases and 4 bases, with 14 bases remaining between them. The germline gives CDR1 MNHNY, CDR2 SVGAGI (reference sequence). CDR3 protein: CASSYAGPLIYGYTF. Written as DNA, the CDR3 is TGTGCCAGCAGTTACGCGGGGCCCCTTATCTATGGCTACACCTTC.

The chain couples TRBV3-1 (or the pseudogene TRBV3-2) to TRBJ2-3; perhaps TRBD2 as D (5 bases). The V gene's germline CDR1 is LGHDT and CDR2 YNNKEL (reference sequence). The V end was cut by 0 bases, the J end by 0 bases, with 28 bases between. CDR3 size: 22 residues. The chain's CDR3 is CASSQDVILGAGNFRSTDTQYF. The DNA of the CDR3 is TGTGCCAGCAGCCAAGACGTCATCCTCGGCGCGGGTAATTTTCGGAGCACAGATACGCAGTATTTT.

The CDR3 DNA sequence: TGTGCCAGTAGTATTCTCCGGCAGGGGACCGGGGAGCTGTTTTTT. Amino acid sequence: CASSILRQGTGELFF. The rearrangement uses TRBV19 and TRBJ2-2; weak D call: TRBD1 (6 bases). The CDR3 totals 15 residues. Trimming pared 3 bases from V and 5 bases from J, leaving 13 bases between. The V gene's germline CDR1 is LNHDA and CDR2 SQIVND (reference sequence).

Turning to this clone: The sample holds other DNA sequences that translate to the same CDR3. The CDR3 region is CASTDRGNSNQPQHF. CDR3 DNA sequence: TGTGCCAGTACCGACAGGGGGAATAGCAATCAGCCCCAGCATTTT. The J gene is TRBJ1-5, the V gene TRBV19; TRBD1 matches 9 bases. The trim removed 7 bases at V and 0 bases at J, leaving 4 bases unmatched. Looked up from germline, CDR1 is LNHDA and CDR2 is SQIVND (reference sequence). The CDR3 is 15 residues long.